This T cell receptor (beta chain) was sequenced in a study of T cell repertoires in cytomegalovirus infection. The V and J ends lost 3 bases and 1 base, in that order; junction bases with no gene match: 11. This CDR3 region has 18 residues. CDR1 LNHDA and CDR2 SQIVND come from the germline V gene (reference sequence). TCRdb passed the reads through MiXCR, listing each CDR3 protein once. This sample has roughly 860,000 distinct CDR3 sequences; approximately 30% occur once, and the top ten carry over 10%. At least ten counts were recorded for this clonotype. Its antigen remains unidentified. The sequence derives from a human donor in good health (CMV status not recorded). Some clones in this sample may be carry-over from other donors' samples. The V and J genes are TRBV19 and TRBJ2-1, with TRBD1 identical over 8 bases. This material consisted of cultured CD8+ T cells from PBMCs, taken from culture after CMV antigen stimulation. The CDR3 loop reads CASSITGGIRSSYNEQFF. CDR3 DNA sequence: TGTGCCAGTAGTATTACAGGGGGGATTAGGAGTTCCTACAATGAGCAGTTCTTC.